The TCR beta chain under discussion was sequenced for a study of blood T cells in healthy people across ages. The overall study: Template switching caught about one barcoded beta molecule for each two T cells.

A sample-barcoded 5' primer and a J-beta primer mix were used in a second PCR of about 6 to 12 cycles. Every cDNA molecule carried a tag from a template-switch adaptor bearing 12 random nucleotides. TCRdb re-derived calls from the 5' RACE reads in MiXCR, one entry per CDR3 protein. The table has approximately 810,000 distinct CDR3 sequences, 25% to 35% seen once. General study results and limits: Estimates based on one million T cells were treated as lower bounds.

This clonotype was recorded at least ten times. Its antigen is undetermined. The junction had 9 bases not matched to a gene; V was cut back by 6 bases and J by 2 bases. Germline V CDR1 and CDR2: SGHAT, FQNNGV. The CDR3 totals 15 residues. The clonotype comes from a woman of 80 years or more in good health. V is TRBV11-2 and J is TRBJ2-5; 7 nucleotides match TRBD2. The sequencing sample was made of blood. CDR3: CASRRAAGDQETQYF. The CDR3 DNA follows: TGTGCCAGCAGGCGGGCGGCGGGAGATCAAGAGACCCAGTACTTC. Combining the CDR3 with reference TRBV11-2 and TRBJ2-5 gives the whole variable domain EAGVAQSPRYKIIEKRQSVAFWCNPISGHATLYWYQQILGQGPKLLIQFQNNGVVDDSQLPKDRFSAERLKGVDSTLKIQPAKLEDSAVYLCASRRAAGDQETQYFGPGTRLLVL.